Below are 26 T cell receptor beta chains sequenced from a single sample in a study of cytomegalovirus exposure and HLA in healthy donors. In the PCR, 60 Vbeta and 13 Jbeta primers were used. The protocol was immunoSEQ multiplex PCR, while the TCRdb copy is restricted to in-frame clones and leaves out a portion. The sample carries roughly 130,000 clones, around 65% recorded once. Sequenced sample: PBMCs. These receptors were obtained from a man aged 18 to 29 in good health and CMV-seronegative.

This clone was detected a few times. This chain connects TRBV7-7 to TRBJ2-5; unclear D gene. Trimming removed 1 base at V and 2 bases at J, with 11 bases between. CDR1 and CDR2 from the germline V gene are SSHAT and FNYEAQ (reference sequence). The CDR3 spans 15 residues. Here the CDR3 reads CASSLGGRLQETQYF. In DNA, the CDR3 is TGTGCCAGCAGCTTAGGCGGTAGGCTGCAAGAGACCCAGTACTTC.

The chain employs TRBV2 and TRBJ2-6; D is possibly TRBD1 (5 bases). CDR3 length equals 19 residues. Germline V gives CDR1 SNHLY, CDR2 FYNNEI. V was clipped by 1 base and J by 1 base, with 17 bases between them. The DNA for the CDR3 is TGTGCCAGCAGTGAAGTTAGGGGCCAGCTAGTATCTGGGGCCAACGTCCTGACTTTC. This translates into CASSEVRGQLVSGANVLTF.

The genes are TRBV27 and TRBJ2-2; a weak D match, TRBD2 (5 bases). Germline lookup yields CDR1 MNHEY and CDR2 SMNVEV (reference sequence). Trimming shortened V by 3 bases and J by 7 bases, and 18 bases separated the two germline ends. The CDR3 extends over 16 amino acids. The CDR3 spells CASSFNSELRSGELFF. The CDR3 DNA reads TGTGCCAGCAGTTTTAATAGCGAGTTGCGAAGCGGGGAGCTGTTTTTT.

The chain is built from TRBV7-2 and TRBJ2-7; the match to TRBD2 covers 9 bases. After removal of 2 bases from V and 0 bases from J, the junction contained 8 bases not matched to a gene. Germline V gene lookup returns CDR1 SGHTA and CDR2 FQGNSA. CDR3 length equals 17 residues. The CDR3 coding sequence is TGTGCCAGCAGCTTAAGGGGGCTAGCGGGGAGCTCCTACGAGCAGTACTTC. Its protein is CASSLRGLAGSSYEQYF.

J is TRBJ2-7 and V is TRBV14; 7 nucleotides agree with TRBD2. CDR1 is SGHDN, CDR2 FVKESK, per germline. This CDR3 is built from 13 residues. V dropped 2 bases and J dropped 3; count of bases not matched to a gene: 1. The CDR3 coding sequence is TGTGCCAGCAGCCAAAGCGGGATCTACGAGCAGTACTTC. Translating gives CASSQSGIYEQYF. Full variable domain (missing parts from reference TRBV14 and TRBJ2-7): EAGVTQFPSHSVIEKGQTVTLRCDPISGHDNLYWYRRVMGKEIKFLLHFVKESKQDESGMPNNRFLAERTGGTYSTLKVQPAELEDSGVYFCASSQSGIYEQYFGPGTRLTVT.

This clone was observed once. The chain uses TRBV4-2 and TRBJ2-5; 10 nucleotides align to TRBD2. In germline, CDR1 is LGHNA, CDR2 YNFKEQ. This CDR3 spans 15 amino acids. V shed 4 bases, J shed 7 bases, and the junction held 9 bases outside the gene matches. This chain's CDR3 is CASSPTLAGGGTQYF. Here the CDR3 DNA reads TGTGCCAGCAGCCCAACTTTAGCGGGGGGTGGGACCCAGTACTTC.

The chain's CDR3 is CSVRTGGSYGYTF. In DNA form, the CDR3 reads TGCAGCGTACGGACAGGGGGATCCTATGGCTACACCTTC. The rearrangement links TRBV29-1 to TRBJ1-2, with 10 bases aligning to TRBD1. CDR1 SQVTM and CDR2 ANQGSEA come from the germline V gene. J gave up 4 bases and V 6 bases, and 5 bases lay outside the gene matches. CDR3 length: 13 amino acids.

This clone appeared once. V gene TRBV20-1 combines with J gene TRBJ1-1, with TRBD1 as a possible D gene (5 bases). This CDR3 is built from 10 residues. Trimming removed 1 base at V and 11 bases at J, with 8 bases between. Germline values: CDR1 DFQATT, CDR2 SNEGSKA (reference sequence). DNA for the CDR3: TGCAGTGCTAGAGTAGGGGCGGCTTTCTTT. Its protein is CSARVGAAFF.

The J gene is TRBJ2-1, the V gene TRBV5-1; TRBD2 matches 15 bases. CDR3 length: 16 residues. Germline lookup yields CDR1 SGHRS and CDR2 YFSETQ. V lost 3 bases to trimming and J lost 7 bases; unmatched junction nucleotides: 5. CDR3 protein: CASSSTGTSGRNEQFF. DNA for the CDR3: TGCGCCAGCAGCTCCACCGGGACTAGCGGGAGGAATGAGCAGTTCTTC.

V gene TRBV4-2 combines with J gene TRBJ1-2; D gene ambiguous. Germline loops: CDR1 LGHNA, CDR2 YNFKEQ. This CDR3 is 13 amino acids long. Trimming removed 3 bases from V and 5 bases from J, with 10 bases in between. The CDR3 sequence: CASSQPGGYGYTF. CDR3 DNA: TGTGCCAGCAGCCAGCCGGGAGGGTATGGCTACACCTTC.

The V and J genes are TRBV19 and TRBJ1-2, with 11 nucleotides matching TRBD1. The CDR3 covers 17 residues. Germline CDR1 LNHDA, CDR2 SQIVND (reference sequence). V lost 2 bases and J lost 2; bases outside the gene matches: 7. CDR3 amino acids: CASSIRGQGERNYGYTF. The CDR3 nucleotides read TGTGCCAGTAGTATAAGGGGACAGGGGGAAAGAAACTATGGCTACACCTTC.

J is TRBJ2-1 and V is TRBV7-9; 7 bases align to TRBD1. The junction had 13 bases not matched to a gene; V was cut back by 5 bases and J by 6 bases. This CDR3 spans 16 amino acids. Germline V lookup: CDR1 SEHNR, CDR2 FQNEAQ (reference sequence). The CDR3 region has the DNA TGTGCCAGCAGCGGCCTGGACAGGCCTAGCTCCAATGAGCAGTTCTTC. This gives the protein CASSGLDRPSSNEQFF. The full variable domain, its missing parts supplied by reference TRBV7-9 and TRBJ2-1, is DTGVSQNPRHKITKRGQNVTFRCDPISEHNRLYWYRQTLGQGPEFLTYFQNEAQLEKSRLLSDRFSAERPKGSFSTLEIQRTEQGDSAMYLCASSGLDRPSSNEQFFGPGTRLTVL.

This clone was found a few times. J is TRBJ2-1 and V is TRBV29-1, with TRBD2 identical over 13 bases. Per germline, CDR1 SQVTM and CDR2 ANQGSEA. The trim removed 7 bases at V and 9 bases at J, leaving 12 bases unmatched. This CDR3 has 15 amino acids. Here the CDR3 DNA reads TGCAGCGCCCGAGGACTAGCGGGAGCCCTTGCTGAGCAGTTCTTC. Residues: CSARGLAGALAEQFF.

This clone appeared a single time. V gene TRBV5-6 combines with J gene TRBJ2-7, with TRBD1 matching over 7 bases. CDR3 length equals 14 residues. V was clipped by 0 bases and J by 6 bases; unmatched bases: 6. Germline assignment: CDR1 SGHDT and CDR2 YYEEEE. This CDR3 reads CASSLDRGWSEQYF. The CDR3 DNA is TGTGCCAGCAGCTTGGACAGGGGATGGAGCGAGCAGTACTTC.

The rearrangement joins TRBV29-1 to TRBJ2-5; D is perhaps TRBD2 (7 bases). Germline V gene sequence: CDR1 SQVTM, CDR2 ANQGSEA. This CDR3 has 14 amino acids. Trimming pared 6 bases from V and 4 bases from J, leaving 18 bases between. This chain's CDR3 is CSVIRWGGGETQYF. CDR3 bases: TGCAGCGTGATAAGATGGGGAGGGGGAGAGACCCAGTACTTC.

The chain is built from TRBV7-9 and TRBJ2-7, with TRBD1 matching 9 bases. Unmatched junction bases numbered 7, after V lost 5 bases and J lost 5 bases. The CDR3 loop spans 14 amino acids. CDR1 and CDR2 from the germline V gene are SEHNR and FQNEAQ (reference sequence). CDR3 sequence reads: CASSDLGQGNEQYF. The CDR3 nucleotides are TGTGCCAGCAGCGACCTGGGACAGGGAAACGAGCAGTACTTC.

This clone came up a few times. The chain recombines TRBV5-6 with TRBJ1-4; a possible D gene is TRBD1 (5 bases). V lost 0 bases to trimming and J lost 4 bases, with 10 bases between them. This CDR3 comprises 15 residues. The germline V gene encodes CDR1 SGHDT and CDR2 YYEEEE. The CDR3 nucleotides read TGTGCCAGCAGCTTGGGGTACAGGAATAATGAAAAACTGTTTTTT. It yields the protein CASSLGYRNNEKLFF.

The chain is built from TRBV6-5 and TRBJ2-1, with 11 bases that match TRBD2. Trimming removed 4 bases from V and 1 base from J; junction bases left unmatched: 3. Germline loops: CDR1 MNHEY, CDR2 SVGAGI. This CDR3 is built from 16 residues. The CDR3 here is CASSSRLAGSYNEQFF. The CDR3, as DNA: TGTGCCAGCAGTTCCCGACTAGCGGGATCCTACAATGAGCAGTTCTTC.

This clone was counted a few times. V gene TRBV6-1 combines with J gene TRBJ1-4; no clear D gene. The ends were cut back, 6 bases at V and 0 bases at J, with 8 bases in the middle. Germline loops: CDR1 MNHNS, CDR2 SASEGT. The CDR3 extends over 14 amino acids. CDR3 sequence: CASSRIPTNEKLFF. CDR3 bases: TGTGCCAGCAGCAGAATTCCAACTAATGAAAAACTGTTTTTT.

The chain carries TRBV2 and TRBJ1-2; TRBD1 might be the D (5 bases). The V gene's germline CDR1 is SNHLY and CDR2 FYNNEI. This CDR3 is 12 amino acids long. The ends were cut back, 1 base at V and 8 bases at J, with 8 bases in the middle. CDR3 in DNA: TGTGCCAGCAGTGAAGGACAGTGGGGCTACACCTTC. Its protein product is CASSEGQWGYTF.

The rearrangement uses TRBV5-1 and TRBJ1-2; 7 bases line up with TRBD1. The CDR3 covers 15 residues. J was trimmed by 4 bases and V by 4 bases; bases with no gene match: 10. Germline V gives CDR1 SGHRS, CDR2 YFSETQ. The CDR3 loop is CASSLKQGISYGYTF. The CDR3 nucleotides are TGCGCCAGCAGCCTGAAACAGGGGATATCCTATGGCTACACCTTC.

J is TRBJ2-7 and V is TRBV4-2; D unclear. This CDR3 has 18 residues. Trimming removed 0 bases at V and 0 bases at J, with 18 bases between. Germline CDR1 and CDR2: LGHNA and YNFKEQ. In nucleotides, the CDR3 is TGTGCCAGCAGCCAAGATTGGCGGTTGCGAGGAAACTCCTACGAGCAGTACTTC. This encodes CASSQDWRLRGNSYEQYF.

The chain couples TRBV10-3 to TRBJ2-1, with no clear D. In germline, CDR1 is ENHRY, CDR2 SYGVKD. This CDR3 comprises 11 residues. Trimming took 2 bases from V and 7 from J, leaving 3 bases between them. The CDR3, as DNA: TGTGCCATCAGTGAGACAAATGAGCAGTTCTTC. Translation gives CAISETNEQFF.

The rearrangement uses TRBV11-2 and TRBJ2-7; 9 bases fit TRBD1. CDR1 and CDR2 from the germline V gene are SGHAT and FQNNGV. This CDR3 region has 15 residues. The ends lost 7 bases at V and 2 bases at J; junction bases unmatched: 9. The DNA of the CDR3 is TGTGCCAGCACACGAGCGGGACAGGGCGCCTACGAGCAGTACTTC. It yields the protein CASTRAGQGAYEQYF.

This clone was observed a few times. CDR3 sequence reads: CASTAPPQKTQYF. CDR3 nucleotides: TGTGCCAGTACCGCCCCCCCCCAGAAGACCCAGTACTTC. The chain employs TRBV19 and TRBJ2-5; D call uncertain. The CDR3 loop spans 13 amino acids. Trimming pared 7 bases from V and 6 bases from J, leaving 15 bases between. Germline CDR1 is LNHDA and CDR2 is SQIVND (reference sequence).

The J gene is TRBJ2-3, the V gene TRBV11-3; 9 bases are shared with TRBD2. Germline V lookup: CDR1 SGHNT, CDR2 YENEEA. The CDR3 is 18 amino acids. The V segment lost 1 base and the J segment 4 bases; nucleotides outside the gene matches: 12. The CDR3 loop reads CASSLGLEASGIADTQYF. CDR3 DNA: TGTGCCAGCAGCTTAGGCCTAGAAGCTAGCGGGATAGCAGATACGCAGTATTTT.